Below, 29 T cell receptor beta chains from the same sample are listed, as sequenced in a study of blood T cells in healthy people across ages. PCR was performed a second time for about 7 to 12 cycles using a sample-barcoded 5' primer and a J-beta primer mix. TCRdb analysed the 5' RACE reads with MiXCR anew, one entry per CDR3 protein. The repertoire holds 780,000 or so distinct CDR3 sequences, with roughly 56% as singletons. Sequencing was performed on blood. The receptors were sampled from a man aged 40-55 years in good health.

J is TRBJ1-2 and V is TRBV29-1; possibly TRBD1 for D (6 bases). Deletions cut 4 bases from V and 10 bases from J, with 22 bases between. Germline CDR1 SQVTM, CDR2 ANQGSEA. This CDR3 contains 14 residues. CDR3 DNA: TGCAGCGTTGTCTCGCGTGGAGGGGGAGTAGACTACACCTTC. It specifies CSVVSRGGGVDYTF.

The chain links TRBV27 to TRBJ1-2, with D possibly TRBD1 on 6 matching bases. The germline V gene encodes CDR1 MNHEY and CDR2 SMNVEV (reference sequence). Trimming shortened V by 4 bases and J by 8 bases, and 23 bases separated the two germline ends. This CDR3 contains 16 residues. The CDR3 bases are TGTGCCAGCAGTTACGCCGTATGGGGGGGCGGTTCGGGCTACACCTTC. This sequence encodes CASSYAVWGGGSGYTF.

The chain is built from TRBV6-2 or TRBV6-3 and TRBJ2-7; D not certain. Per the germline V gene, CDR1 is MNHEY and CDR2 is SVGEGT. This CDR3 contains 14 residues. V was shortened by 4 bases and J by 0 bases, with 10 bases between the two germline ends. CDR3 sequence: CASSSDGTSYEQYF. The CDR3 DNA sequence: TGTGCCAGCAGTTCCGACGGAACCTCCTACGAGCAGTACTTC.

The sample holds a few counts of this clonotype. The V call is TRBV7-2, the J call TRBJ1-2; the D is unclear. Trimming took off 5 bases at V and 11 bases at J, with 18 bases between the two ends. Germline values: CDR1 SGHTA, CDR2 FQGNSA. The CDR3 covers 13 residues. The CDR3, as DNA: TGTGCCAGCAGCCCGAGAGGGAGGTGGGGTTACACCTTC. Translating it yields CASSPRGRWGYTF.

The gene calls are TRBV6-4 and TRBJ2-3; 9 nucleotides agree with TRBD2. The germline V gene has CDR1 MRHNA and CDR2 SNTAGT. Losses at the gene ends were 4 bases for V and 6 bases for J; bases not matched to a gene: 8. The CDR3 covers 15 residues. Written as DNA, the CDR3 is TGTGCCAGCAGTGTAGAAGCGGGGGGACTGGATACGCAGTATTTT. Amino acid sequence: CASSVEAGGLDTQYF.

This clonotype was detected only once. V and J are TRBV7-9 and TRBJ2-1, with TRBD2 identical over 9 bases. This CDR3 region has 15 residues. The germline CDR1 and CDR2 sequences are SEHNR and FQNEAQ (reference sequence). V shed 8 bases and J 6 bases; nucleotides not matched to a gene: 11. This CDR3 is CASHSPGLASNEQFF. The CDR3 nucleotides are TGTGCCAGCCATTCCCCGGGACTAGCAAGCAATGAGCAGTTCTTC.

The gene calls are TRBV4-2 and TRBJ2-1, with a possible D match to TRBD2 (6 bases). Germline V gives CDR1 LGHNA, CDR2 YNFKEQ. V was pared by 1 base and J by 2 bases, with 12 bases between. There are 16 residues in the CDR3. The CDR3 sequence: CASSQVGGNTYNEQFF. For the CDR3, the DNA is TGTGCCAGCAGCCAAGTAGGCGGGAACACCTACAATGAGCAGTTCTTC.

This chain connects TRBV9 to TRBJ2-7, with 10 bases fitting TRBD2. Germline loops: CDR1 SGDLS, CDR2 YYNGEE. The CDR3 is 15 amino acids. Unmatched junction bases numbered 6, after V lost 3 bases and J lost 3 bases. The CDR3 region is CASSAAGTSDYEQYF. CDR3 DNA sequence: TGTGCCAGCAGCGCAGCAGGGACTAGCGACTACGAGCAGTACTTC.

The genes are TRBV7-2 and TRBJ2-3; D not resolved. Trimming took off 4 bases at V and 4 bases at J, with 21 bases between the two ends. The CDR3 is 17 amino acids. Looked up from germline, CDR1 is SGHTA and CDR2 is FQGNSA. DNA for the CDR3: TGTGCCAGCAGCTCCCGGGCCTCGTTGATCCAGGCAGATACGCAGTATTTT. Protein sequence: CASSSRASLIQADTQYF.

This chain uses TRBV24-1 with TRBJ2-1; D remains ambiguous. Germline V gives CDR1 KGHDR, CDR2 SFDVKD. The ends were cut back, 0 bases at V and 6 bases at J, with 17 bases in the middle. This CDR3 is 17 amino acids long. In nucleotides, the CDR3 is TGTGCCACCAGTGATTTGTCCGACGCCCTAGGTCGCAATGAGCAGTTCTTC. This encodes CATSDLSDALGRNEQFF.

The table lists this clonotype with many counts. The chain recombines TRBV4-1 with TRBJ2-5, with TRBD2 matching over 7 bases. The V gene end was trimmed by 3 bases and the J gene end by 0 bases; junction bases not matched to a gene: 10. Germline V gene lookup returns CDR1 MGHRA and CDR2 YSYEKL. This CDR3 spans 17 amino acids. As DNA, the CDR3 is TGCGCCAGCAGCCACCCCAAGGCGGGGGACCACCAAGAGACCCAGTACTTC. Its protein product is CASSHPKAGDHQETQYF.

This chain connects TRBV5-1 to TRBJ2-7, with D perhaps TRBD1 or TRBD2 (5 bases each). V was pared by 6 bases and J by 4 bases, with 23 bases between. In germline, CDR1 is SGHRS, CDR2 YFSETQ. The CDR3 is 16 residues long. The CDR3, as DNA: TGCGCCAGCATTGCCAAACCTGGGGGAGAAAGATACGAGCAGTACTTC. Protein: CASIAKPGGERYEQYF.

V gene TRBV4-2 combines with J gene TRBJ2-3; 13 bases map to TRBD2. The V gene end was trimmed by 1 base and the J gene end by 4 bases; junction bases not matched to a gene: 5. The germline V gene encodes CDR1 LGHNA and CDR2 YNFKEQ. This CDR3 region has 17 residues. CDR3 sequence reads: CASSQVTSGGGSDTQYF. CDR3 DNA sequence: TGTGCCAGCAGCCAAGTAACTAGCGGGGGGGGATCAGATACGCAGTATTTT.

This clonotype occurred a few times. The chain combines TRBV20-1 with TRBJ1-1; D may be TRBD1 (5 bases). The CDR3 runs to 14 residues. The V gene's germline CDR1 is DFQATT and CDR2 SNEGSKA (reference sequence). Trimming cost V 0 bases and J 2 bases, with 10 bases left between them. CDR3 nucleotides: TGCAGTGCTAGAGATCGTCAGGGAAACACTGAAGCTTTCTTT. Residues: CSARDRQGNTEAFF.

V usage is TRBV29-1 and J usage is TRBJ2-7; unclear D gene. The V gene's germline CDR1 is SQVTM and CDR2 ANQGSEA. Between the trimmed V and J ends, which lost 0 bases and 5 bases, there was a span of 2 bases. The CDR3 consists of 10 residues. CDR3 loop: CSVEDHEQYF. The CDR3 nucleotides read TGCAGCGTTGAAGACCACGAGCAGTACTTC.

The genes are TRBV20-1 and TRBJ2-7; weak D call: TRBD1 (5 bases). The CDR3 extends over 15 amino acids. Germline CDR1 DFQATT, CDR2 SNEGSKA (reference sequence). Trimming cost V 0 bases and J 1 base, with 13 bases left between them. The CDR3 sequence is CSARDRVGPSYEQYF. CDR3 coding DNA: TGCAGTGCTAGAGATCGAGTGGGGCCATCCTACGAGCAGTACTTC.

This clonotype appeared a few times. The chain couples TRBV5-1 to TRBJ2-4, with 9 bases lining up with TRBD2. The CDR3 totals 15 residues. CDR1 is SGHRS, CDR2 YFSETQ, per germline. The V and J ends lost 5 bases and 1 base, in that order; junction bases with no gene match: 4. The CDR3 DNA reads TGCGCCAGCAGTCTCACTAGCGGGGCCAAAAACATTCAGTACTTC. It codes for CASSLTSGAKNIQYF.

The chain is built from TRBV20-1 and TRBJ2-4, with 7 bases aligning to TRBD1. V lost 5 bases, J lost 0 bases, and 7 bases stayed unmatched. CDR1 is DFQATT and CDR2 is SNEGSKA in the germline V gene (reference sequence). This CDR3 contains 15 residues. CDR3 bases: TGCAGTGCTGGCGATACAGGGGTAGCCAAAAACATTCAGTACTTC. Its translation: CSAGDTGVAKNIQYF.

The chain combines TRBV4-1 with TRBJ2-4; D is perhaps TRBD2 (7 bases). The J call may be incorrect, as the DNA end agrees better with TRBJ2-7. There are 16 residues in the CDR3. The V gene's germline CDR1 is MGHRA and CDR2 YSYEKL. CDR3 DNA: TGCGCCAGCAGCCAAAGGGGGGGAGTTGGATACTACGAGCAGTACTTC. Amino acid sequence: CASSQRGGVGYYEQYF.

The CDR3 nucleotides read TGTGCCCGCCAGGAGGGGACTGAGCAGTTCTTC. This encodes CARQEGTEQFF. The chain joins TRBV6-2 or TRBV6-3 to TRBJ2-1; weak D call: TRBD2 (6 bases). The CDR3 is 11 residues long. V was clipped by 11 bases and J by 9 bases, with 14 bases between them. Germline V gene sequence: CDR1 MNHEY, CDR2 SVGEGT.

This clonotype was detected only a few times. CDR3 in DNA: TGTGCCAGCACGGTTATGGCAGGATTTTACGAGCAGTACTTC. Protein product: CASTVMAGFYEQYF. The rearrangement joins TRBV6-5 to TRBJ2-7, with no clear D. Germline CDR1 and CDR2: MNHEY and SVGAGI. V gave up 7 bases and J gave up 4 bases, with 17 bases separating them. The CDR3 spans 14 residues.

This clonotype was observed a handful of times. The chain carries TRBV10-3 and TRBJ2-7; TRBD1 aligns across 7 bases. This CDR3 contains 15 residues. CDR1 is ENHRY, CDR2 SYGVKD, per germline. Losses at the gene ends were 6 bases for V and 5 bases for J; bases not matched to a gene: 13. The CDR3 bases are TGTGCCATCAGCCCCGGACAGGTTGGACCTGACGAGCAGTACTTC. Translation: CAISPGQVGPDEQYF.

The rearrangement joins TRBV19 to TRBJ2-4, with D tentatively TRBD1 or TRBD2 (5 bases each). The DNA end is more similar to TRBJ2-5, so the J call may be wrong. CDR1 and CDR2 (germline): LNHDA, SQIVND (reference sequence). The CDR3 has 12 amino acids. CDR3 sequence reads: CASLRDGQTQYF. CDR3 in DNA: TGTGCCAGTCTCCGGGACGGTCAGACCCAGTACTTC.

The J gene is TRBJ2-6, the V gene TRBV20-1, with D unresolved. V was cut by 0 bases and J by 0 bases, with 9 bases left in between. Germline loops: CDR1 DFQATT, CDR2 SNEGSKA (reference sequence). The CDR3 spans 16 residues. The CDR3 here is CSARDFGRSGANVLTF. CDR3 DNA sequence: TGCAGTGCTAGAGATTTTGGGCGCTCTGGGGCCAACGTCCTGACTTTC.

The CDR3 loop is CSARIGLAGSTDTQYF. The CDR3 region has the DNA TGCAGTGCTAGAATAGGACTAGCGGGAAGCACAGATACGCAGTATTTT. This rearrangement joins TRBV20-1 to TRBJ2-3; 12 bases map to TRBD2. The ends lost 2 bases at V and 0 bases at J; junction bases unmatched: 3. The CDR3 is made up of 16 amino acids. Per germline, CDR1 DFQATT and CDR2 SNEGSKA (reference sequence).

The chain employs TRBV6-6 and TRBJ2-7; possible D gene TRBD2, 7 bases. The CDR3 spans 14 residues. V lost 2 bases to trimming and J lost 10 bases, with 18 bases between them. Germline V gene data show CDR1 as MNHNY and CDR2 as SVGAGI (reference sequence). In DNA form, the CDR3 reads TGTGCCAGCAGTTACGGGCAGGGGAGGGCGGCCCAGTACTTC. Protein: CASSYGQGRAAQYF.

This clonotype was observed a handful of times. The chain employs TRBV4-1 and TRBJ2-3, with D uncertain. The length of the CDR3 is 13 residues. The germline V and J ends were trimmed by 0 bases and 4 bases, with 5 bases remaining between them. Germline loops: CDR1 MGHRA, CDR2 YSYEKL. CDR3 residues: CASSQDFPDTQYF. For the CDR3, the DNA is TGCGCCAGCAGCCAAGATTTCCCAGATACGCAGTATTTT.

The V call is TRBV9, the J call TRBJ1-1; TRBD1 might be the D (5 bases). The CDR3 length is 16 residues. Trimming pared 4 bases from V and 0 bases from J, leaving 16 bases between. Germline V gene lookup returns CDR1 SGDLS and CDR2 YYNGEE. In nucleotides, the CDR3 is TGTGCCAGCAGCCCAACGACGGGACTCCTGAACACTGAAGCTTTCTTT. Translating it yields CASSPTTGLLNTEAFF.

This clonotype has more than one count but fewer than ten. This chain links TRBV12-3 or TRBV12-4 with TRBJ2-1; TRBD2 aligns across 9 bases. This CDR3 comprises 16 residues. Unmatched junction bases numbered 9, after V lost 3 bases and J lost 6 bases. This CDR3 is CASSLDTGTSRNEQFF. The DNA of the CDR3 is TGTGCCAGCAGTTTGGACACCGGGACTAGCCGCAATGAGCAGTTCTTC.